This T cell receptor (beta chain) was sequenced for a study of Ad26.COV2.S vaccination and SARS-CoV-2 variants. Looking at the study overall: Donor was in the COV1001 Ad26.COV2.S trial arm. Regarding the study as a whole: Researchers reported similar non-spike TCR breadth in vaccine and placebo recipients. Post-vaccination breadth of spike-specific CD8+ and CD4+ T cell responses was reportedly substantial.

Stated treatment: some 20 received Ad26.COV2.S at low or high dose, single or two shots; about 5 received placebo; per-sample allocation not given. Each sample was drawn 63 days after the first injection (of vaccine or placebo). As concerns this clone: The target antigen is unknown.

The CDR3 is 16 amino acids. CDR1 is SGDLS and CDR2 is YYNGEE in the germline V gene. V lost 3 bases to trimming and J lost 2 bases, with 16 bases between them. The repertoire was sequenced with immunoSEQ multiplex PCR; TCRdb's copy has only in-frame clones and lacks some. The sample has hundreds of thousands of clones, 85% to 90% seen once. The sequence was obtained from a person between 18 and 60 years old who received the Ad26.COV2.S COVID-19 vaccine or a placebo. The chain is built from TRBV9 and TRBJ2-3, with no clear D. This material consisted of peripheral blood, taken in a trial of Ad26.COV2.S vaccine versus placebo. Written as DNA, the CDR3 is TGTGCCAGCAGCGCAGAAACCCACCGATCCACAGATACGCAGTATTTT. Translated: CASSAETHRSTDTQYF.